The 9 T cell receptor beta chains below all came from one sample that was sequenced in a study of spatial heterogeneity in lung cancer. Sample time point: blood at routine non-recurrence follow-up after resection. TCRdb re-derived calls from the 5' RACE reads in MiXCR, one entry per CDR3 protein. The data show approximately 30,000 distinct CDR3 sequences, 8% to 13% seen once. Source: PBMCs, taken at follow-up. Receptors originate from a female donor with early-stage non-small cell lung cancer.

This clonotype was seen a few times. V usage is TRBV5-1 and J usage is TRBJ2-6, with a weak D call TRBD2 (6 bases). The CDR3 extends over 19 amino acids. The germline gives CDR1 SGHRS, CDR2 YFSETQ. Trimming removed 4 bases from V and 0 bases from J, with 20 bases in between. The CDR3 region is CASSTNIRDWSSGANVLTF. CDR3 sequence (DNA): TGCGCCAGCAGCACCAACATTCGGGACTGGAGCTCTGGGGCCAACGTCCTGACTTTC. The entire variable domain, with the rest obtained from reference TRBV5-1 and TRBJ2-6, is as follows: KAGVTQTPRYLIKTRGQQVTLSCSPISGHRSVSWYQQTPGQGLQFLFEYFSETQRNKGNFPGRFSGRQFSNSRSEMNVSTLELGDSALYLCASSTNIRDWSSGANVLTFGAGSRLTVL.

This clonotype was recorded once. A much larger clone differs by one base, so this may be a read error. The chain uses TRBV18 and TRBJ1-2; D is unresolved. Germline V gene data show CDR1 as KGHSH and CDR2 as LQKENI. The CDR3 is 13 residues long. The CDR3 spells CVSSPADNYGYTF. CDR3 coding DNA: TGTGTCAGCTCACCAGCCGATAACTATGGCTACACCTTC.

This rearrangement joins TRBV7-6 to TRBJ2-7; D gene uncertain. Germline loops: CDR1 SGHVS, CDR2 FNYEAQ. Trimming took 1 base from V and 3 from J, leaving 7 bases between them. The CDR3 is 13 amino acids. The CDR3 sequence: CASSLGQFYEQYF. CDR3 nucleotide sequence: TGTGCCAGCAGCTTAGGGCAATTCTACGAGCAGTACTTC.

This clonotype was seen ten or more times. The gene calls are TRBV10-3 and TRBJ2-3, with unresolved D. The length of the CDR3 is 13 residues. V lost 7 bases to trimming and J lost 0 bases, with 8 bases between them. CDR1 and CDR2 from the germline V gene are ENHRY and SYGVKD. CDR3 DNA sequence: TGTGCCATCAAACCAGATAGCACAGATACGCAGTATTTT. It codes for CAIKPDSTDTQYF.

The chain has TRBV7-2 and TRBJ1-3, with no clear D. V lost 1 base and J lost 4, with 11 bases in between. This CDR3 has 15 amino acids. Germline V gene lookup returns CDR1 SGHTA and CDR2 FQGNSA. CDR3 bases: TGTGCCAGCAGCTTAGGTTCGGGATTCGGAAACACCATATATTTT. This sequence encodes CASSLGSGFGNTIYF.

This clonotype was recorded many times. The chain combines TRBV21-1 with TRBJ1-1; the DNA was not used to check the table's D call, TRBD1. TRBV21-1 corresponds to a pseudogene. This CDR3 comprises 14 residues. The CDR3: CASSKSGARTEAFF. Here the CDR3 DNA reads TGTGCCAGCAGCAAATCGGGGGCTCGCACTGAAGCTTTCTTT.

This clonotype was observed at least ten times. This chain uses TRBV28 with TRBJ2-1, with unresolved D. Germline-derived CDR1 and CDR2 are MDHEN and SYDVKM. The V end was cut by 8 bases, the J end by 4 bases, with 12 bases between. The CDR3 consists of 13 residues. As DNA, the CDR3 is TGTGCCAGCGCTTCCTCCCTGTACAATGAGCAGTTCTTC. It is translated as CASASSLYNEQFF.

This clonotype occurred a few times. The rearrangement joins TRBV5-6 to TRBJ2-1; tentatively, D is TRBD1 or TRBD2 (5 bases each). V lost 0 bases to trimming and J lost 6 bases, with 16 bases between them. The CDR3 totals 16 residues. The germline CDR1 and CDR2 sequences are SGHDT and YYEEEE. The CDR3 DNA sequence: TGTGCCAGCAGCTTGGCCATCTGGGACGCCCGCAATGAGCAGTTCTTC. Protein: CASSLAIWDARNEQFF.

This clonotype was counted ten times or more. In DNA, the CDR3 is TGTGCCAGCAGGACCATGGGACAGGAGAACTATGGCTACACCTTC. It specifies CASRTMGQENYGYTF. This chain connects TRBV27 to TRBJ1-2; 8 nucleotides match TRBD1. Trimming at V came to 6 bases and at J to 2 bases, leaving 8 bases not matched to a gene. Germline CDR1 is MNHEY and CDR2 is SMNVEV (reference sequence). This CDR3 spans 15 amino acids.